One and the same sample provided the 9 T cell receptor beta chains below, sequenced in a study of T cells after yellow fever vaccination. MiXCR, applied by TCRdb to the 5' RACE reads, yields one record per CDR3 protein. This table has fewer than 500,000 distinct CDR3 sequences, around 19% appearing once. The input for sequencing was PBMCs, taken before the yellow fever booster vaccination. Receptor source: a man aged 18 to 30 who received the YFV17D yellow fever vaccine.

CDR3 protein: CASSFQGARKLFF. DNA of the CDR3: TGTGCCAGCAGCTTCCAGGGGGCGCGAAAACTGTTTTTT. The gene calls are TRBV11-2 and TRBJ1-4; 8 bases agree with TRBD1. With V trimmed by 3 bases and J by 10 bases, 4 bases remained unmatched. The CDR3 runs to 13 residues. Germline loops: CDR1 SGHAT, CDR2 FQNNGV.

This clonotype was found many times. The chain uses TRBV7-2 and TRBJ2-3, with a possible D match to TRBD2 (6 bases). The CDR3 is made up of 15 amino acids. CDR1 is SGHTA and CDR2 is FQGNSA in the germline V gene. Trimming pared 3 bases from V and 0 bases from J, leaving 10 bases between. The CDR3 sequence: CASSFGSSSTDTQYF. The CDR3 bases are TGTGCCAGCAGCTTCGGGAGCTCTAGCACAGATACGCAGTATTTT.

The chain has TRBV4-1 and TRBJ1-1; TRBD1 matches 7 bases. Trimming removed 4 bases from V and 10 bases from J; junction bases left unmatched: 9. The CDR3 is 13 residues long. Looked up from germline, CDR1 is MGHRA and CDR2 is YSYEKL. The CDR3 bases are TGCGCCAGCAGCCCTAGCGGGACAGAGGGAGCTTTCTTT. Its translation is CASSPSGTEGAFF.

This clonotype was seen a few times. The genes are TRBV12-3 or TRBV12-4 and TRBJ1-6; TRBD1 might be the D (6 bases). This CDR3 region has 14 residues. Trimming stripped 6 bases from V and 4 bases from J, with 10 bases between. The CDR3 nucleotides are TGTGCCAGCAGATATCAGGGGTATAATTCACCCCTCCACTTT. It is translated as CASRYQGYNSPLHF.

This clonotype has just a few counts. The chain recombines TRBV10-3 with TRBJ2-1; D is ambiguous. The ends were cut back, 4 bases at V and 2 bases at J, with 9 bases in the middle. CDR3 length: 14 residues. The germline gives CDR1 ENHRY, CDR2 SYGVKD. CDR3 DNA: TGTGCCATCAGTGGCAAGGTAGCCTACAATGAGCAGTTCTTC. It yields the protein CAISGKVAYNEQFF.

This clonotype was counted only a few times. The V and J genes are TRBV3-1 and TRBJ2-5; D uncertain. CDR1 is LGHDT and CDR2 is YNNKEL in the germline V gene (reference sequence). This CDR3 is 13 amino acids long. V lost 3 bases, J lost 3 bases, and 8 bases lay in between. The CDR3 reads CASSQNAKETQYF. DNA for the CDR3: TGTGCCAGCAGCCAGAACGCAAAAGAGACCCAGTACTTC.

This clonotype has only a few counts. This chain connects TRBV6-6 to TRBJ2-7; D is uncertain. Germline V gives CDR1 MNHNY, CDR2 SVGAGI (reference sequence). Between the trimmed V and J ends, which lost 7 bases and 5 bases, there was a span of 15 bases. This CDR3 is built from 13 residues. Here the CDR3 DNA reads TGTGCCAGCACGCTCGATTTTAGGGACGAGCAGTACGTC. Amino acids: CASTLDFRDEQYV.

This clonotype showed up just a few times. This sequence joins TRBV28 and TRBJ1-5; perhaps TRBD1 as D (5 bases). The germline V gene has CDR1 MDHEN and CDR2 SYDVKM. The V end was cut by 3 bases, the J end by 6 bases, with 18 bases between. The CDR3 runs 16 residues. Here the CDR3 DNA reads TGTGCCAGCAGTTTCTGGGTGGGGGTAGGAGTTCAGCCCCAGCATTTT. Residues: CASSFWVGVGVQPQHF.

This clonotype showed up just a few times. The rearrangement links TRBV20-1 to TRBJ2-1, with 7 bases fitting TRBD1. Germline V gives CDR1 DFQATT, CDR2 SNEGSKA (reference sequence). The CDR3 runs to 15 residues. V shed 6 bases, J shed 3 bases, and the junction held 11 bases outside the gene matches. CDR3: CSAPPAAGGYNEQFF. CDR3 nucleotide sequence: TGCAGTGCACCGCCCGCGGCAGGGGGCTACAATGAGCAGTTCTTC.